These 21 T cell receptor beta chains share one sample of origin, sequenced in a study of long-term antiretroviral therapy in people with HIV. The run of the v3.0 immunoSEQ assay was at survey level. Assay: immunoSEQ multiplex PCR; the TCRdb copy retains only in-frame clones and omits some. The repertoire has about 25,000 clones, around 88% of them found once; the top ten carry just over 5%. Sequenced here: unsorted PBMCs, sampled 3 years after starting antiretroviral therapy. These receptor sequences come from a man aged 18-30 years with HIV.

The rearrangement joins TRBV10-3 to TRBJ1-1; D remains ambiguous. V dropped 7 bases and J dropped 0 bases, with 12 bases sitting between them. Germline V lookup: CDR1 ENHRY, CDR2 SYGVKD. The CDR3 loop spans 14 amino acids. This chain's CDR3 is CAINPRGMNTEAFF. In DNA, the CDR3 is TGTGCCATCAACCCTCGCGGCATGAACACTGAAGCTTTCTTT.

This chain connects TRBV30 to TRBJ1-2; 11 bases align to TRBD1. V lost 0 bases, J lost 6 bases, and 12 bases stayed unmatched. Germline V CDR1 and CDR2: GTSNPN, SVGIG (reference sequence). The CDR3 extends over 17 amino acids. The CDR3 spells CAWSVRWRTGGRHGYTF. The CDR3, as DNA: TGTGCCTGGAGTGTACGATGGAGGACAGGGGGCAGACATGGCTACACCTTC.

This rearrangement joins TRBV12-5 to TRBJ2-5; no reliable D call. Germline V gene lookup returns CDR1 LGHNT and CDR2 FRNRAP. CDR3 length: 14 residues. Trimming removed 6 bases from V and 5 bases from J, with 16 bases in between. CDR3 nucleotide sequence: TGTGCTAGTGGGAGAGCTGAGAATGGGGAGACCCAGTACTTC. Residues: CASGRAENGETQYF.

V usage is TRBV5-1 and J usage is TRBJ2-7; 10 bases agree with TRBD1. With 0 bases clipped from V and 7 bases from J, the junction kept 13 bases outside the gene matches. Germline CDR1 SGHRS, CDR2 YFSETQ. This CDR3 is built from 17 residues. DNA of the CDR3: TGCGCCAGCAGCTTGGGTTGGGACAGGGGAGGCTTGTGGGAGCAGTACGTC. This translates into CASSLGWDRGGLWEQYV.

The chain has TRBV5-1 and TRBJ2-3, with no clear D. In germline, CDR1 is SGHRS, CDR2 YFSETQ. V lost 0 bases and J 2 bases, leaving 10 bases between the germline ends. This CDR3 has 15 amino acids. CDR3 DNA: TGCGCCAGCAGCTTGGGGGTTGGTTCCACAGATACGCAGTATTTT. This encodes CASSLGVGSTDTQYF.

The chain carries TRBV2 and TRBJ2-2, with D perhaps TRBD1 (5 bases). Between the trimmed V and J ends, which lost 4 bases and 5 bases, there was a span of 8 bases. Germline-derived CDR1 and CDR2 are SNHLY and FYNNEI. The CDR3 spans 13 residues. The CDR3, as DNA: TGTGCCAGCAGTGGACAGCTAACCGGGGAGCTGTTTTTT. Translation gives CASSGQLTGELFF.

The gene calls are TRBV5-1 and TRBJ2-2, with 8 bases identical to TRBD1. The V and J ends lost 4 bases and 9 bases, in that order; junction bases with no gene match: 8. The CDR3 is made up of 14 amino acids. Germline V gene lookup returns CDR1 SGHRS and CDR2 YFSETQ. In DNA, the CDR3 is TGCGCCAGCAGCCCGGCCGACAGGGGTAGGGAGCTGTTTTTT. This sequence encodes CASSPADRGRELFF.

Here the CDR3 DNA reads TGTGCCAGCAGCACCCGACCGTACACTGAAGCTTTCTTT. Translating gives CASSTRPYTEAFF. V gene TRBV9 combines with J gene TRBJ1-1, with no clear D. Trimming took 4 bases from V and 3 from J, leaving 10 bases between them. The CDR3 runs 13 residues. The germline CDR1 and CDR2 sequences are SGDLS and YYNGEE.

The chain recombines TRBV7-2 with TRBJ2-2, with no clear D. Germline CDR1 is SGHTA and CDR2 is FQGNSA. The CDR3 loop spans 13 amino acids. The V gene lost 4 bases and the J gene lost 3 bases, with 6 bases spanning the gap. The CDR3 nucleotides read TGTGCCAGCAGCTCTTTTTACACCGGGGAGCTGTTTTTT. This sequence encodes CASSSFYTGELFF.

V usage is TRBV6-6 and J usage is TRBJ1-4; TRBD1 might be the D (6 bases). The CDR3 loop spans 14 amino acids. Trimming shortened V by 6 bases and J by 5 bases, and 13 bases separated the two germline ends. The V gene's germline CDR1 is MNHNY and CDR2 SVGAGI (reference sequence). In DNA form, the CDR3 reads TGTGCCAGCAGCCCTCCAGGGGCAAATGAAAAACTGTTTTTT. Translation gives CASSPPGANEKLFF.

The J gene is TRBJ1-2, the V gene TRBV28; 8 bases fit TRBD1. Trimming at V came to 2 bases and at J to 8 bases, leaving 10 bases not matched to a gene. Germline CDR1 reads MDHEN; CDR2 reads SYDVKM. The CDR3 spans 15 residues. DNA of the CDR3: TGTGCCAGCAGTTTAAGTCGCAGGGGGCGCGGAGGCTACACCTTC. It translates to CASSLSRRGRGGYTF.

The chain joins TRBV7-3 to TRBJ1-1; D is undetermined. The CDR3 runs 12 residues. Trimming removed 5 bases from V and 8 bases from J, with 12 bases in between. CDR1 and CDR2 from the germline V gene are SGHTA and FQGTGA. CDR3 in amino acids: CASSAADGEAFF. In DNA form, the CDR3 reads TGTGCCAGCAGCGCTGCCGACGGCGAAGCTTTCTTT.

V gene TRBV4-1 combines with J gene TRBJ2-5; 13 bases agree with TRBD2. Germline CDR1 and CDR2: MGHRA and YSYEKL. This CDR3 region has 18 residues. V dropped 4 bases and J dropped 3; count of bases not matched to a gene: 11. The CDR3 DNA sequence: TGCGCCAGCAGCCCAGTCCCGGGACTAGCGGGGAGGGAAGAGACCCAGTACTTC. Protein product: CASSPVPGLAGREETQYF.

The chain combines TRBV7-3 with TRBJ2-7; no definite D call. Trimming cost V 2 bases and J 3 bases, with 5 bases left between them. The CDR3 has 12 residues. The germline V gene has CDR1 SGHTA and CDR2 FQGTGA. CDR3 residues: CASSLLRYEQYV. DNA for the CDR3: TGTGCCAGCAGCTTACTACGCTACGAGCAGTACGTC.

This rearrangement joins TRBV7-2 to TRBJ2-5; TRBD1 matches at 9 bases. V trimming: 1 base; J trimming: 5 bases; junction bases outside the gene matches: 8. This CDR3 region has 16 residues. From germline, CDR1 is SGHTA and CDR2 FQGNSA. The CDR3 bases are TGTGCCAGCAGCTTAGGACCTGGGACAGGGTTTGAGACCCAGTACTTC. It specifies CASSLGPGTGFETQYF.

This chain uses TRBV29-1 with TRBJ2-5; TRBD1 agrees at 10 bases. From germline, CDR1 is SQVTM and CDR2 ANQGSEA. The CDR3 runs 13 residues. Trimming at V came to 4 bases and at J to 5 bases, leaving 4 bases not matched to a gene. The CDR3 is CSVAPGQGETQYF. For the CDR3, the DNA is TGCAGCGTTGCCCCGGGACAGGGGGAGACCCAGTACTTC.

V and J are TRBV6-1 and TRBJ2-2, with TRBD1 matching over 9 bases. Per germline, CDR1 MNHNS and CDR2 SASEGT. The CDR3 has 13 amino acids. With V trimmed by 8 bases and J by 6 bases, 4 bases remained unmatched. CDR3 in DNA: TGTGCCAGCGTCCGGGACAGGGCCGGGGAGCTGTTTTTT. Translating gives CASVRDRAGELFF.

This chain links TRBV10-3 with TRBJ2-1; 9 bases line up with TRBD1. Germline V gives CDR1 ENHRY, CDR2 SYGVKD. The CDR3 spans 16 residues. V was clipped by 6 bases and J by 9 bases; unmatched bases: 15. The CDR3 nucleotides read TGTGCCATCAGGCGAGCCGGGACAGGGAGTGACGGTGAGCAGTTCTTC. This encodes CAIRRAGTGSDGEQFF.

This clone was seen more than once but under ten times. The chain uses TRBV27 and TRBJ1-6; D uncertain. CDR1 MNHEY and CDR2 SMNVEV come from the germline V gene (reference sequence). The CDR3 is 13 amino acids. The V gene lost 3 bases and the J gene lost 10 bases, with 10 bases spanning the gap. CDR3 amino acids: CASSLWLGSPLHF. For the CDR3, the DNA is TGTGCCAGCAGTTTGTGGCTTGGGTCACCCCTCCACTTT.

This chain uses TRBV5-6 with TRBJ2-2; TRBD2 matches at 10 bases. Trimming cost V 5 bases and J 2 bases; bases outside gene matches: 6. This CDR3 has 16 residues. Germline V gives CDR1 SGHDT, CDR2 YYEEEE. In nucleotides, the CDR3 is TGTGCCAGCAGGCTAGCGGGGGAACTAAACACCGGGGAGCTGTTTTTT. Translation gives CASRLAGELNTGELFF.

This chain connects TRBV6-1 to TRBJ2-7; no firm D call. This CDR3 spans 12 amino acids. Trimming removed 7 bases from V and 5 bases from J, with 12 bases in between. In germline, CDR1 is MNHNS, CDR2 SASEGT. CDR3 coding DNA: TGTGCCAGCACCACCAGAGGCCACGAGCAGTACTTC. Translation: CASTTRGHEQYF.